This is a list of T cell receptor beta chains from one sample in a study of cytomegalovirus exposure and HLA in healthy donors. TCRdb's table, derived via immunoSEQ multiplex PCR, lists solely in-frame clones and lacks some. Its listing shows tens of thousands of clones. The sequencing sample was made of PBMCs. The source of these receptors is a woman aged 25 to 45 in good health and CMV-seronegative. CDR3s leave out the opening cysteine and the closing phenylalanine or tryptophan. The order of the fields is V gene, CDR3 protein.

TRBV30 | AWSPRDTQY
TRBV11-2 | ASRRGQNTEAF
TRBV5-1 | ASSWDRGGTEAF
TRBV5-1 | ASSTSPGQGYEQY
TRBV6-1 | ASSEMERTSASYEQY
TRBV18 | ASSLRTGGIHTEAF
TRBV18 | ASSPEGQGLSNT
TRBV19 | ASSMGGEPSGNTIY
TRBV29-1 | SVPAAGGYT
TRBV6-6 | ASSYFRTGEYGYT
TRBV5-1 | ASSTAGGLASTDTQY
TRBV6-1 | ASRGLADLYNEQF
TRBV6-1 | ASSWGGQVETQY
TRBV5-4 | ASSSGSSYEQY
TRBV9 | ASSLGGNSYEQY
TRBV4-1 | ASSQVGKGNQPQH
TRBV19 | ASSIRGYNEQF
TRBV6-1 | ASWDNSYEQY
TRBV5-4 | ASSLGPRETQY
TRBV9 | ASSVSGRGDTQY
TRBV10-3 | AIGGTSGNTIY
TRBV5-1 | ASRLNRESPLH
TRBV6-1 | ASSWGTGGADTQY
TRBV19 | ASTHSRGAEAF
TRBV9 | ASSAGQGTMNTEAF
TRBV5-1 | ASRLTGQGYNEQF
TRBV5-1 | ALEQADSLSGNTIY
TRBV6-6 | ASSLRGDTEAF